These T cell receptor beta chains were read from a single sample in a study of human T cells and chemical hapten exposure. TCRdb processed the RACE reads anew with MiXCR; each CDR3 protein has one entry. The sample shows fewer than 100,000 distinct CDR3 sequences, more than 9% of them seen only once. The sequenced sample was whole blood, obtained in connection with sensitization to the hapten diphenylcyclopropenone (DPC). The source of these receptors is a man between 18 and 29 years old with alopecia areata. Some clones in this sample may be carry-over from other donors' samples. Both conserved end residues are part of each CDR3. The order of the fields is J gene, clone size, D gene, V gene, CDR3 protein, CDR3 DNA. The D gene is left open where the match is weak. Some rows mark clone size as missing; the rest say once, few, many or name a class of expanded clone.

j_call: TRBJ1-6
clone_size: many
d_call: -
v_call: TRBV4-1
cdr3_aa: CASSQRGTYNSPLHF
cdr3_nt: TGCGCCAGCAGCCAAAGGGGGACCTATAATTCACCCCTCCACTTT

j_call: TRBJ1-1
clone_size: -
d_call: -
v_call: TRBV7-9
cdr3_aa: CASRLQGPNTEAFF
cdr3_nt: TGTGCCAGCAGACTACAGGGACCGAACACTGAAGCTTTCTTT

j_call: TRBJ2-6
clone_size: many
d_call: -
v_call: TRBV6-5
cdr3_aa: CASSYRGSGANVLTF
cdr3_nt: TGTGCCAGCAGTTATAGAGGGTCTGGGGCCAACGTCCTGACTTTC

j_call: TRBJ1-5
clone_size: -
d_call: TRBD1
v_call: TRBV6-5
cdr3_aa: CASSATGGLGQPQHF
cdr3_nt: TGTGCCAGCAGTGCGACAGGGGGGCTGGGTCAGCCCCAGCATTTT

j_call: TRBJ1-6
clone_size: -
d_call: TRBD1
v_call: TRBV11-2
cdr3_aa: CASSEDRSSPLHF
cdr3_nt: TGTGCCAGCAGCGAGGACAGGTCTTCACCCCTCCACTTT

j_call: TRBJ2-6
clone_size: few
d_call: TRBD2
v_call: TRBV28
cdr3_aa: CASSFGGGAGANVLTF
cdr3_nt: TGTGCCAGCAGTTTTGGTGGGGGGGCTGGGGCCAACGTCCTGACTTTC

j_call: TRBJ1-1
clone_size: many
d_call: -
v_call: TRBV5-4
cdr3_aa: CASSPDAQRRAFF
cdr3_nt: TGTGCCAGCAGCCCGGACGCTCAGCGACGTGCTTTCTTT

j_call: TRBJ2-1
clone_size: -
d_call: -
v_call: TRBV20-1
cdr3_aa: CSARERTYNEQFF
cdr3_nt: TGCAGTGCTAGGGAGCGGACCTACAATGAGCAGTTCTTC

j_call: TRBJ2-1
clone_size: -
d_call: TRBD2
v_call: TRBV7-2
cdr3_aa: CASNSGGLIEQFF
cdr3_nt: TGTGCCAGCAATAGCGGGGGATTAATTGAGCAGTTCTTC

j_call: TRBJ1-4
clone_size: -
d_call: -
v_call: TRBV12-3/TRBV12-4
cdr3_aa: CASSSRGTNEKLFF
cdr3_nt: TGTGCCAGCAGCTCCAGGGGTACTAATGAAAAACTGTTTTTT

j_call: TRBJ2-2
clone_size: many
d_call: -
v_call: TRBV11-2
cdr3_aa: CASSALWERVHTGELFF
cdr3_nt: TGTGCCAGCAGCGCCCTTTGGGAGCGGGTACACACCGGGGAGCTGTTTTTT

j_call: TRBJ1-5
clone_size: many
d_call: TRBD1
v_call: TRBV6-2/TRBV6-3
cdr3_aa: CASSGTGGKGQPQHF
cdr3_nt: TGTGCCAGCAGCGGAACAGGGGGCAAGGGGCAGCCCCAGCATTTT

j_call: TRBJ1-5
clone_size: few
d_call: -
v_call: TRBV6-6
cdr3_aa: CASSSNRDYYSNQPQHF
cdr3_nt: TGTGCCAGCAGTTCCAACCGGGATTACTATAGCAATCAGCCCCAGCATTTT

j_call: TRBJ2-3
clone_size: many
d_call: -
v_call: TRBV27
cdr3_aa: CASSLSGFTDTQYF
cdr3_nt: TGTGCCAGCAGTTTATCAGGGTTCACAGATACGCAGTATTTT

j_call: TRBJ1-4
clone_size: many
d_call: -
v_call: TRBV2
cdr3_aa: CASRGQFNEKLFF
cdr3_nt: TGTGCCAGCAGGGGGCAGTTTAATGAAAAACTGTTTTTT

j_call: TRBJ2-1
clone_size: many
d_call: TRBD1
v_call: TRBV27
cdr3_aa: CASSWGTGNNEQFF
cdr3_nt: TGTGCCAGCAGTTGGGGGACAGGGAACAATGAGCAGTTCTTC

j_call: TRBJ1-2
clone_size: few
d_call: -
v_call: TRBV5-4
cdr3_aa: CASSSLVGAANYGYTF
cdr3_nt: TGTGCCAGCAGCTCGCTGGTTGGGGCTGCTAACTATGGCTACACCTTC

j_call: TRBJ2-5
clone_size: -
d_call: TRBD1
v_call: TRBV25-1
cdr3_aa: CAGSFDRGVQETQYF
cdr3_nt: TGTGCCGGCAGCTTTGACAGGGGGGTCCAAGAGACCCAGTACTTC

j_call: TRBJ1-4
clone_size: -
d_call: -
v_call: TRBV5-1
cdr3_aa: CASSLEQEGKLFF
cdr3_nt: TGCGCCAGCAGCTTGGAACAGGAGGGAAAACTGTTTTTT

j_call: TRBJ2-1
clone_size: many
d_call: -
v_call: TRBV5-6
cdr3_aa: CASRLRDNEQFF
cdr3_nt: TGTGCCAGCAGGCTTCGAGACAATGAGCAGTTCTTC

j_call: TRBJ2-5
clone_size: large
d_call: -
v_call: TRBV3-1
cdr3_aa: CASSPLSVQETQYF
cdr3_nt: TGTGCCAGCAGCCCCCTCAGCGTACAAGAGACCCAGTACTTC

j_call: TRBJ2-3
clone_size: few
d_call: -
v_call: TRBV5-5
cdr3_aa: CASSRGLRGDTQYF
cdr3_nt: TGTGCCAGCAGCCGGGGGCTCCGCGGAGATACGCAGTATTTT

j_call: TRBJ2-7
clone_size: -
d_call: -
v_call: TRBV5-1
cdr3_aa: CASKGMASYEQYF
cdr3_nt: TGCGCCAGCAAGGGGATGGCGAGCTACGAGCAGTACTTC

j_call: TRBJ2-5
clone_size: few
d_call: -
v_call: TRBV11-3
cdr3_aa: CASSLGRGASRETQYF
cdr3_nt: TGTGCCAGCAGCTTAGGACGGGGGGCATCCAGAGAGACCCAGTACTTC